Presented here are 31 T cell receptor beta chains from one specimen sequenced in a study of T cells in Graves' hyperthyroidism and ophthalmopathy. It was RNA transcripts that yielded the amplified TCR beta CDR3 regions. The primer set for the first-round RT-PCR of the TCR CDR3 was HTBI. TCRdb passed the multiplex PCR reads through MiXCR, listing each CDR3 protein once. The table has a few hundred thousand distinct CDR3 sequences, around 18% seen once; the top ten hold about 41%. The sequenced material came from blood. These receptors were obtained from a man aged 40-49 years with Graves' hyperthyroidism.

In regard to this clonotype: This clone may be a read error of a much larger clone one base away. The chain has TRBV20-1 and TRBJ2-5; TRBD2 matches at 7 bases. This CDR3 is 13 amino acids long. Per the germline V gene, CDR1 is DFQATT and CDR2 is SNEGSKA (reference sequence). The CDR3 here is CSAKLVGGETLYF. CDR3 in DNA: TGCAGTGCAAAACTAGTGGGAGGGGAGACCCTGTACTTC.

This clonotype was recorded a few times. The chain uses TRBV20-1 and TRBJ2-3, with 15 nucleotides matching TRBD2. V shed 6 bases and J 3 bases; nucleotides not matched to a gene: 4. Germline values: CDR1 DFQATT, CDR2 SNEGSKA (reference sequence). The CDR3 length is 15 residues. The CDR3 bases are TGCAGTGCCGGACTAGCGGGGGGGGCGACAGATACGCAGTATTTT. Translation: CSAGLAGGATDTQYF.

This clonotype was observed many times. The rearrangement uses TRBV20-1 and TRBJ2-7, with D maybe TRBD2 (6 bases). Germline-derived CDR1 and CDR2 are DFQATT and SNEGSKA (reference sequence). The V and J ends lost 1 base and 2 bases respectively, with 9 bases between them. The CDR3 extends over 13 amino acids. CDR3 DNA: TGCAGTGCTAGAGTCGGACTACCCTACGAGCAGTACTTC. Its translation: CSARVGLPYEQYF.

This clonotype was observed many times. The V and J genes are TRBV6-2 or TRBV6-3 and TRBJ2-5, with D possibly being TRBD1 (5 bases). The germline gives CDR1 MNHEY, CDR2 SVGEGT. Trimming pared 0 bases from V and 2 bases from J, leaving 10 bases between. The CDR3 runs 15 residues. CDR3 in DNA: TGTGCCAGCAGTTACTCGACAGTAACTCAAGAGACCCAGTACTTC. Translating gives CASSYSTVTQETQYF.

This rearrangement joins TRBV7-2 to TRBJ2-7, with TRBD2 matching over 9 bases. Germline lookup yields CDR1 SGHTA and CDR2 FQGNSA. The CDR3 covers 15 residues. The V and J ends lost 5 bases and 2 bases, in that order; junction bases with no gene match: 7. The CDR3 nucleotides are TGTGCCAGCAGCGCGGGACTAGCCGGTGCCTACGAGCAGTACTTC. Amino acids: CASSAGLAGAYEQYF.

The table lists this clonotype with many counts. The rearrangement uses TRBV7-2 and TRBJ1-5; D uncertain. In germline, CDR1 is SGHTA, CDR2 FQGNSA. This CDR3 region has 13 residues. Between the trimmed V and J ends, which lost 5 bases and 7 bases, there was a span of 12 bases. In DNA, the CDR3 is TGTGCCAGCAGCGAGGAACCGTCACAGCCCCAGCATTTT. It encodes CASSEEPSQPQHF.

This clonotype has ten or more counts. The chain joins TRBV20-1 to TRBJ2-2; D possibly corresponds to TRBD2 (6 bases). The CDR3 has 13 residues. CDR1 is DFQATT and CDR2 is SNEGSKA in the germline V gene (reference sequence). Trimming took off 2 bases at V and 8 bases at J, with 12 bases between the two ends. In DNA, the CDR3 is TGCAGTGCTAGAAGCGCGGGGTGGGGGGAGCTGTTTTTT. Amino acid sequence: CSARSAGWGELFF.

This clonotype was recorded at least ten times. The chain employs TRBV3-1 and TRBJ2-2; tentatively, D is TRBD1 (5 bases). V lost 0 bases, J lost 4 bases, and 15 bases lay in between. CDR1 is LGHDT, CDR2 YNNKEL, per germline (reference sequence). The CDR3 sequence is 17 residues long. CDR3 residues: CASSQERTRDITGELFF. DNA for the CDR3: TGTGCCAGCAGCCAAGAAAGGACCAGGGATATCACCGGGGAGCTGTTTTTT.

This clonotype has just a few counts. This chain joins TRBV20-1 and TRBJ1-6; D may be TRBD1 (6 bases). The CDR3 runs to 13 residues. Germline loops: CDR1 DFQATT, CDR2 SNEGSKA (reference sequence). The CDR3 coding sequence is TGCAGCGCCTCGGCAGGGGATAATTCACCCCTCCACTTT. Protein product: CSASAGDNSPLHF.

V usage is TRBV18 and J usage is TRBJ2-6; D is undetermined. The CDR3 is made up of 17 amino acids. Germline CDR1 is KGHSH and CDR2 is LQKENI. Trimming removed 2 bases at V and 0 bases at J, with 11 bases between. The CDR3 loop is CASSPFGSVSGANVLTF. In nucleotides, the CDR3 is TGTGCCAGCTCACCATTCGGTAGTGTCTCTGGGGCCAACGTCCTGACTTTC.

This clonotype was seen only a few times. V is TRBV7-3 and J is TRBJ2-7; TRBD2 agrees at 9 bases. CDR3 size: 14 residues. The J segment lost 5 bases and the V segment lost 2 bases, leaving 4 bases of the junction unmatched. Germline V gene sequence: CDR1 SGHTA, CDR2 FQGTGA. This chain's CDR3 is CASSLQAGGHEQYF. The CDR3 DNA follows: TGTGCCAGCAGCTTACAAGCGGGGGGACACGAGCAGTACTTC.

At least ten counts were recorded for this clonotype. The chain uses TRBV20-1 and TRBJ2-7; TRBD2 agrees at 12 bases. Unmatched junction bases numbered 3, after V lost 5 bases and J lost 4 bases. Germline-derived CDR1 and CDR2 are DFQATT and SNEGSKA (reference sequence). This CDR3 has 13 amino acids. The CDR3 protein is CSARTSGEYEQYF. The DNA for the CDR3 is TGCAGTGCTCGGACTAGCGGGGAGTACGAGCAGTACTTC.

Remarks on this clonotype: A much larger clonotype is one base distant, so this may be a read error. This chain links TRBV6-5 with TRBJ2-5; maybe TRBD2 (5 bases). The CDR3 totals 14 residues. V was shortened by 4 bases and J by 4 bases, with 13 bases between the two germline ends. In germline, CDR1 is MNHEY, CDR2 SVGAGI. CDR3 residues: CASSSSERPETQYF. CDR3 nucleotides: TGTGCCAGCAGTTCCTCTGAGCGGCCAGAGACCCAGTACTTC.

This clonotype has at least ten counts. V usage is TRBV7-3 and J usage is TRBJ2-1; D gene uncertain. This CDR3 is 13 amino acids long. The germline V and J ends were trimmed by 1 base and 6 bases, with 7 bases remaining between them. Germline V CDR1 and CDR2: SGHTA, FQGTGA. CDR3 DNA sequence: TGTGCCAGCAGCTTAAGTCGAGGCAATGAGCAGTTCTTC. It encodes CASSLSRGNEQFF.

DNA for the CDR3: TGTGCCAGCAGCCGACAGGGGGCGAACAAAGAGACCCAGTACTTC. Translating it yields CASSRQGANKETQYF. The V and J genes are TRBV6-1 and TRBJ2-5; TRBD1 aligns across 10 bases. Germline V gene lookup returns CDR1 MNHNS and CDR2 SASEGT. The CDR3 length is 15 residues. Trimming cost V 6 bases and J 3 bases; bases outside gene matches: 7.

Many counts were recorded for this clonotype. The chain links TRBV30 to TRBJ1-6; possible D gene TRBD1, 5 bases. V was pared by 7 bases and J by 4 bases, with 11 bases between. Per germline, CDR1 GTSNPN and CDR2 SVGIG (reference sequence). The CDR3 length is 13 residues. This CDR3 is CASGRGYNSPLHF. CDR3 bases: TGTGCCTCCGGGAGGGGATATAATTCACCCCTCCACTTT. The whole variable domain, remainder taken from reference TRBV30 and TRBJ1-6, is SQTIHQWPATLVQPVGSPLSLECTVEGTSNPNLYWYRQAAGRGLQLLFYSVGIGQISSEVPQNLSASRPQDRQFILSSKKLLLSDSGFYLCASGRGYNSPLHFGNGTRLTVT.

This clonotype has ten or more counts. The genes are TRBV28 and TRBJ1-2, with D possibly being TRBD1 (5 bases). Trimming took off 6 bases at V and 5 bases at J, with 22 bases between the two ends. Germline V lookup: CDR1 MDHEN, CDR2 SYDVKM. This CDR3 is 16 amino acids long. For the CDR3, the DNA is TGTGCCAGCAGAACTCCCCCGGGACCTCATGCTTATGGCTACACCTTC. Protein sequence: CASRTPPGPHAYGYTF.

V usage is TRBV18 and J usage is TRBJ2-6; tentatively, D is TRBD2 (6 bases). V was pared by 5 bases and J by 1 base, with 15 bases between. The length of the CDR3 is 17 residues. Germline values: CDR1 KGHSH, CDR2 LQKENI. CDR3 nucleotides: TGTGCCAGCTCAGCACGACTAAGCGGGTCTGGGGCCAACGTCCTGACTTTC. Translation gives CASSARLSGSGANVLTF.

The chain links TRBV27 to TRBJ1-5; 9 bases are a match to TRBD1. The ends lost 0 bases at V and 7 bases at J; junction bases unmatched: 4. The CDR3 spans 15 residues. Germline-derived CDR1 and CDR2 are MNHEY and SMNVEV (reference sequence). In nucleotides, the CDR3 is TGTGCCAGCAGTTTATCGACAGGGGGTACCCAGCCCCAGCATTTT. Encoded protein: CASSLSTGGTQPQHF.

This clonotype was found many times. The rearrangement uses TRBV20-1 and TRBJ2-1, with D possibly being TRBD2 (6 bases). V dropped 1 base and J dropped 4 bases, with 14 bases sitting between them. This CDR3 has 15 amino acids. Per germline, CDR1 DFQATT and CDR2 SNEGSKA (reference sequence). As DNA, the CDR3 is TGCAGTGCTAGAGCTGTTATGGGGGGATACAATGAGCAGTTCTTC. Translating gives CSARAVMGGYNEQFF.

This chain links TRBV12-3 or TRBV12-4 with TRBJ1-1, with 7 bases lining up with TRBD1. The CDR3 runs to 14 residues. Trimming removed 7 bases from V and 5 bases from J; junction bases left unmatched: 10. In DNA form, the CDR3 reads TGTGCCAGCACCAAAGGGCAGGGGGTTACTGAAGCTTTCTTT. This gives the protein CASTKGQGVTEAFF.

This clonotype was observed at least ten times. The junction departs from the called germline gene at one end, perhaps through a read error. V and J are TRBV6-1 and TRBJ2-7; D uncertain. Germline V gene lookup returns CDR1 MNHNS and CDR2 SASEGT. There are 11 residues in the CDR3. The CDR3: CASKYSDEQYF. The CDR3 DNA is TGTGCCAGCAAATACTCCGACGAGCAGTACTTC.

The sample holds many counts of this clonotype. The V call is TRBV12-3 or TRBV12-4, the J call TRBJ1-6, with TRBD1 matching 10 bases. The CDR3 runs to 16 residues. V shed 8 bases, J shed 6 bases, and the junction held 10 bases outside the gene matches. As DNA, the CDR3 is TGTGCCAGCGGATCGGACAGGGGGTCTCGTAATTCACCCCTCCACTTT. Its protein is CASGSDRGSRNSPLHF.

A few counts support this clonotype. The chain recombines TRBV28 with TRBJ2-2; D may be TRBD1 or TRBD2 (6 bases each). V shed 5 bases and J shed 6 bases, with 13 bases lying between them. The CDR3 consists of 14 residues. CDR1 and CDR2 from the germline V gene are MDHEN and SYDVKM. The CDR3 nucleotides read TGTGCCAGCAGTCCCTCGGAGGGGGCCGGGGAGCTGTTTTTT. Its protein product is CASSPSEGAGELFF.

The chain uses TRBV2 and TRBJ2-2, with 15 bases fitting TRBD2. The CDR3 length is 17 residues. Germline CDR1 SNHLY, CDR2 FYNNEI. After removal of 9 bases from V and 5 bases from J, the junction contained 10 bases not matched to a gene. The CDR3: CARNLGLAGGRTGELFF. The CDR3 nucleotides are TGTGCCAGGAATCTGGGACTAGCGGGGGGACGAACCGGGGAGCTGTTTTTT.

This clonotype occurred many times. This sequence joins TRBV9 and TRBJ2-3, with TRBD2 matching 12 bases. The CDR3 has 16 residues. V lost 4 bases to trimming and J lost 1 base; unmatched junction nucleotides: 4. CDR1 SGDLS and CDR2 YYNGEE come from the germline V gene. The CDR3 loop is CASSPRTSGGTDTQYF. The CDR3 nucleotides are TGTGCCAGCAGCCCACGGACTAGCGGGGGCACAGATACGCAGTATTTT.

This clonotype has more than one count but fewer than ten. The V call is TRBV3-1, the J call TRBJ2-5; 15 bases are shared with TRBD2. The junction had 6 bases not matched to a gene; V was cut back by 0 bases and J by 4 bases. From germline, CDR1 is LGHDT and CDR2 YNNKEL (reference sequence). The CDR3 spans 18 residues. CDR3 coding DNA: TGTGCCAGCAGCCAAGAAGGACTAGCGGGGGGGCTAGGAGAGACCCAGTACTTC. Translated, it gives CASSQEGLAGGLGETQYF.

This clonotype was counted a single time. V usage is TRBV5-1 and J usage is TRBJ1-1, with D perhaps matching TRBD1 (6 bases). This CDR3 is 14 amino acids long. The V and J ends lost 4 bases and 2 bases respectively, with 12 bases between them. Germline CDR1 reads SGHRS; CDR2 reads YFSETQ. The CDR3 coding sequence is TGCGCCAGCAGCGGGAAGACAGGTAACACTGAAGCTTTCTTT. Translation: CASSGKTGNTEAFF.

The chain uses TRBV4-3 and TRBJ1-1, with 8 bases aligning to TRBD1. V dropped 0 bases and J dropped 4; count of bases not matched to a gene: 7. The CDR3 extends over 16 amino acids. The V gene's germline CDR1 is LGHNA and CDR2 YSLEER. CDR3 amino acids: CASSQDDGQGITEAFF. CDR3 DNA sequence: TGCGCCAGCAGCCAAGATGACGGACAGGGAATCACTGAAGCTTTCTTT.

This chain connects TRBV12-3 or TRBV12-4 to TRBJ2-1; 9 bases agree with TRBD2. The CDR3 is made up of 14 amino acids. Losses at the gene ends were 7 bases for V and 8 bases for J; bases not matched to a gene: 9. In nucleotides, the CDR3 is TGTGCCAGCACTCTCGCGGGGGGGGTGGATGAGCAGTTCTTC. This encodes CASTLAGGVDEQFF.

This sequence joins TRBV15 and TRBJ2-1; D is unresolved. In germline, CDR1 is LNHNV, CDR2 YYDKDF (reference sequence). The CDR3 consists of 12 residues. The V end lost 3 bases, the J end lost 9 bases, and 9 bases lay between the germline ends. As DNA, the CDR3 is TGTGCCACCAGCAGGGAATACGGTGAGCAGTTCTTC. Protein product: CATSREYGEQFF.